This T cell receptor beta chain is drawn from a study of cytomegalovirus exposure and HLA in healthy donors (dated by TCRdb to 2016 to 2017). About the investigation overall: In an earlier analysis of about 560 of the donors, 276 Gb of sequence data and 117 million unique TCR beta sequences from roughly 180 million T cells were reported. An early release covering roughly 640 HLA-typed donors comprised 250 to 350 gigabases of sequencing data and around 86 million unique TCR sequences. Of the 398 genotyped donors, around 81% fell in the genetic ancestry cluster associated with self-reported Caucasian donors. The aim of the study was to test whether cataloging public T cell receptors could identify signatures of past pathogen exposure. The T cell repertoires of 670 or so subjects were profiled by immunosequencing and related to cytomegalovirus serostatus. In addition to the first cohort of 666 subjects, a separate validation cohort of approximately 110 different subjects was used. The study combined high-throughput TCR immunosequencing, statistical association of individual TCRs with disease status, and machine learning to predict cytomegalovirus infection status. A later analysis re-examined previously published TCR beta repertoires from roughly 650 donors and added high-resolution HLA genotyping to investigate patterns of TCR occurrence. Rather than using new phenotypic data, the later analysis identified candidate immune exposures from TCR beta sequences and from how often those sequences occurred across donors. To decide whether each TCR beta V gene segment behaved as functional or pseudogenic, an earlier analysis of approximately 600 of the donors relied on high-throughput TCR beta sequencing. Donor age, sex, ethnicity and CMV serostatus were compiled together with the repertoire data. A later genetic analysis used genome-wide SNP genotypes for 398 of the 666 donors, treating that subset as a discovery cohort. Every repertoire in the discovery cohort had been generated on one and the same sequencing platform. Class I and class II HLA loci were covered by the typing at four-digit resolution. Typing coverage varied by locus: 629-630 donors for A, B, C, DRB1 and DQB1; more than 500 for DQA1; 606 for DPA1; fewer than 480 for DPB1. Roughly five DR-DQ haplotypes were treated as single units for association and clustering because of strong linkage in the cohort. Across roughly 420 genotyped donors of the cohort, an average of roughly 230,000 unique TCR beta nucleotide sequences per donor were sequenced, and roughly a sixth of those sequences were non-productive.

Libraries were prepared through the immunoSEQ multiplex PCR assay. A mixture of 60 forward primers for TCR Vbeta segments and 13 reverse primers for TCR Jbeta segments was used in the multiplex PCR. The CDR3 region of rearranged TCR beta genes was amplified from genomic DNA by a multiplex PCR assay. The Illumina HiSeq System was used to sequence the amplified TCR beta libraries as 87-base-pair reads. Per the authors' processing: Across the roughly 600 repertoires, a later analysis counted 60 million to 90 million unique TCR beta chains, roughly 11 million of which were shared by at least two donors. To remove PCR and sequencing errors, raw reads were error-corrected and collapsed into unique sequences using a nearest-neighbor algorithm that merged closely related sequences. Alignment of CDR3 sequences to IMGT reference sequences was used to assign V, D and J gene segments. For a sequence to be retained, a match of at least six nucleotides to both a V gene segment and a J gene segment was required. Rearrangements were called productive when the CDR3 lacked stop codons and stayed in frame with V and J; all others were non-productive. Following IMGT convention, CDR3 was defined as the stretch from the second conserved V-encoded cysteine up to the conserved J-encoded phenylalanine. In an earlier analysis of more than 550 of the donors, sequences lacking an unambiguous match to a single V gene segment were excluded. An earlier analysis of under 750 of the donors called V segments functional above 56.7% productive rearrangements and segregating when the between-donor standard deviation exceeded 5%. A statistical classification framework was developed to diagnose cytomegalovirus status using the catalog of TCR beta chain sequences. A later analysis assigned V and J genes by comparing TCR nucleotide sequences with IMGT/GENE-DB human TR gene sequences. In a later analysis, CDR3 sequences and most-parsimonious VDJ recombination scenarios were assigned using the TCRdist pipeline. In a later analysis, every TCR beta chain was defined by the combination of its CDR3 amino acid sequence and its V-gene family, and reads without a unique V-gene family were dropped. A later analysis removed 592 highly shared, low-generation-probability nucleotide sequences to deal with suspected cross-contamination and a sequencing artifact. In a later analysis, a clonal expansion index for each public chain was calculated from normalized within-repertoire ranks of inferred template counts. A later analysis computed generation probabilities with a VDJ recombination model fitted to out-of-frame rearrangements, and checked the results against IGoR. A later analysis scored TCR-TCR, TCR-HLA and TCR-CMV co-occurrence with hypergeometric tests, applying a repertoire-size bias correction to TCR pairs. To estimate false discovery rates, a later analysis permuted the HLA or CMV assignments 20 times. In a later analysis, co-occurring TCRs were grouped using DBSCAN, and TCRdist sequence similarity was added for clustering within HLA-allele-positive subsets. Repertoires with fewer than 30,000 or more than 120,000 public chains, plus five repertoires with anomalous nucleotide sharing, were excluded from co-occurrence clustering. TCRdb's version of the immuneACCESS table is confined to in-frame rearrangements and falls short of the full clone set. An unresolved V gene accounts for under half of the shortfall where checked; the remainder is of unknown origin. V, J and clone size are those of that table, while D and trimming were read from the DNA. The sample table shows around 74,000 clones, and 70% to 85% are seen once. The ten largest clones represent 2.5% of the sample.

Overall results and qualifications from the work: According to a later genetic analysis, donors in an Asian-associated ancestry cluster had fewer N-insertions in productive TCRs than the approximately 690-donor mean. Specific HLA alleles were associated with roughly 17,000 TCR beta sequences at a false discovery rate of 0.05 in a later analysis. In a later analysis, several top co-occurrence clusters were reported to appear linked to parvovirus B19, influenza, CMV and Epstein-Barr virus. In a later analysis, HLA-associated TCR beta chains were found to be more clonally expanded and to have lower generation probabilities than equally common non-associated chains. In the study, some 160 TCR beta chains were listed as associated with cytomegalovirus. When HLA alleles, especially DR and DQ, strongly co-occurred, attributing TCR associations to individual alleles was difficult. The sequencing pipeline was judged likely to have produced a cluster of highly shared sequence variants as a technical artifact. The authors suggested that the approach could potentially be extended to other disease states and immunological phenotypes. Because counts were too low, approximately 15 rarely observed V segments, including chromosome 9 orphons, were excluded from the earlier analysis of roughly 580 of the donors. In a later analysis, TCR association rates were found to vary across HLA loci, with the most associated TCRs seen for DRB1 alleles and the fewest for HLA-C alleles. This cohort had only TCR beta chains sequenced, and the lack of alpha or paired-chain data limited which features could be detected. Correlated functional status among segregating V segments might be attributable to linkage disequilibrium, but an unknown experimental factor could not be ruled out. CMV serostatus was the only immune exposure information available for the cohort. Because the 87-base-pair reads could not distinguish some IMGT-functional V segments, including TRBV6-2 and TRBV6-3, those segments were excluded. Three of the identified cytomegalovirus-associated TCR beta chains were confirmed in vitro to be specific for cytomegalovirus antigens. Because HLA typing was missing for some donors at each locus, association tests included only the typed subset. Roughly uniform sequencing depth across donors was assumed in presence/absence analyses, although this assumption may not hold. V-gene and J-gene trimming of TCR beta chains was associated with a missense DCLRE1C variant in a later genetic analysis, and the association was replicated in an independent cohort. A further reported finding was that TCR beta sequences accurately predicted the HLA-A and HLA-B alleles for most subjects in the first cohort. Most CMV-associated TCR beta chains appeared to be HLA-restricted in a later analysis, and the HLA associations seemed to be driven largely by CMV exposure. The classifier was reported to diagnose cytomegalovirus status with high specificity and sensitivity in both the original and validation cohorts. Most TCR sequences were observed very rarely across donors, whereas some public TCRs were present in many individuals. In an earlier analysis of 587 of the donors, most TCR beta V segments were observed in productive rearrangements about 87% or about 30% of the time, broadly matching IMGT annotations.

Sequences ENHRY (CDR1) and SYGVKD (CDR2) are obtained from the germline V gene. V is clipped by 3 bases and J by 4 bases, and the sequence between their germline boundaries is 12 bases long. CDR3 length: 14 amino acids, cysteine to phenylalanine. Of all the DNA, just the CDR3 is kept, 42 bases in frame from base 1. Turning to this clone: The antigen it binds to is not known. No quality values exist for individual bases; no much larger clone is one base distant.

The cohort was made up of approximately 670 healthy bone marrow donors. At the time of sampling, all cohort members were nominally healthy, though unrecorded immune exposures were likely present. The donor tested CMV seronegative and was one of the 352 seronegative cohort members. A peripheral blood sample was provided by each donor, and peripheral blood mononuclear cells were used for TCR beta sequencing. The Qiagen DNeasy Blood Extraction Kit was used to extract genomic DNA from the blood cell samples. This clonotype was sampled from a man aged 25-45 years in good health and CMV-seronegative. The rearrangement combines TRBV10-3 with TRBJ1-1, and possibly TRBD1, on 5 matching bases. The sequencing sample was made of PBMCs. The CDR3 reads CAISDQGGSTEAFF. The sequence in DNA is TGTGCCATCAGTGATCAGGGAGGGAGCACTGAAGCTTTCTTT.